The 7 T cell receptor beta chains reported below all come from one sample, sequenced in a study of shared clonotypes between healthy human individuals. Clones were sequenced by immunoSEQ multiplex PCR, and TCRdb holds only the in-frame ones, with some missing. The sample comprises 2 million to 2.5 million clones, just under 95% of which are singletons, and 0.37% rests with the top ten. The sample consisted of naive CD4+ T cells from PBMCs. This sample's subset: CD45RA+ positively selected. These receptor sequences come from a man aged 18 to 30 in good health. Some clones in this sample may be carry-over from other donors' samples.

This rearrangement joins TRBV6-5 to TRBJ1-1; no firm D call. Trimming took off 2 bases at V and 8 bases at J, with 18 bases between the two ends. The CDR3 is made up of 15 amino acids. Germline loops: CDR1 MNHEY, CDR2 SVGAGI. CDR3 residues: CASSYPRGDRLEAFF. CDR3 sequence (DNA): TGTGCCAGCAGTTACCCACGCGGGGATCGACTAGAAGCTTTCTTT.

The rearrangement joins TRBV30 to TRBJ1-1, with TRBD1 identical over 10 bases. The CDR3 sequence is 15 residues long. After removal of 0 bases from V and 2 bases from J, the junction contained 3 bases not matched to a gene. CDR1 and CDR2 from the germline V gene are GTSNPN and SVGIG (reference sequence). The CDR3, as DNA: TGTGCCTGGAGTGTGACAGGGGGCTTCAACACTGAAGCTTTCTTT. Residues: CAWSVTGGFNTEAFF.

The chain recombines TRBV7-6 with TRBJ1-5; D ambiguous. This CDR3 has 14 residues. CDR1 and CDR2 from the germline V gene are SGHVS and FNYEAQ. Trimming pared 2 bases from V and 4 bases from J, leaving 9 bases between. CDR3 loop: CASSLSPGNQPQHF. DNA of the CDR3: TGTGCCAGCAGCTTATCTCCGGGGAATCAGCCCCAGCATTTT. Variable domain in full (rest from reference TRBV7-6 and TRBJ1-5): GAGVSQSPRYKVTKRGQDVALRCDPISGHVSLYWYRQALGQGPEFLTYFNYEAQQDKSGLPNDRFSAERPEGSISTLTIQRTEQRDSAMYRCASSLSPGNQPQHFGDGTRLSIL.

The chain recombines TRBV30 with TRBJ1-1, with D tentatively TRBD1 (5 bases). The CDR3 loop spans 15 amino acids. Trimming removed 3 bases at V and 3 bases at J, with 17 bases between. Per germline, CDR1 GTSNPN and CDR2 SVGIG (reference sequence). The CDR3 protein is CAWRRRPRGDTEAFF. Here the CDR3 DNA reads TGTGCCTGGAGGCGGCGTCCGAGGGGAGACACTGAAGCTTTCTTT.

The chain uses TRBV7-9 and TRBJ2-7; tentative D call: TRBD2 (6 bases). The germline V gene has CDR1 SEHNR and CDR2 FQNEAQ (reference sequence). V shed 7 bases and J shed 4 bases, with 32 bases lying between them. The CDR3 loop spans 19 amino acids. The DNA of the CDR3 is TGTGCCAGCACTCACCCCGGGACCAATAGCGGTCTTTATAAATACGAGCAGTACTTC. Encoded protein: CASTHPGTNSGLYKYEQYF.

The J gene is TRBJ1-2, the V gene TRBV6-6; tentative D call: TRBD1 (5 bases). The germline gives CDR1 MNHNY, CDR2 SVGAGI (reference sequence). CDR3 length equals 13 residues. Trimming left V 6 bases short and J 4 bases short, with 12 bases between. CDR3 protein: CASRIDSLYGYTF. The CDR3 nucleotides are TGTGCCAGCAGAATCGACAGCCTCTATGGCTACACCTTC.

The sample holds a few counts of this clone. As DNA, the CDR3 is TGTGCCAGCAGCTTAGACAGAACGAACACTGAAGCTTTCTTT. This encodes CASSLDRTNTEAFF. The chain combines TRBV7-2 with TRBJ1-1; D not certain. The V end was cut by 1 base, the J end by 1 base, with 7 bases between. CDR3 length equals 14 residues. The germline CDR1 and CDR2 sequences are SGHTA and FQGNSA.